These T cell receptor beta chains were read from a single sample in a study of cytomegalovirus exposure and HLA in healthy donors. Assay used: immunoSEQ multiplex PCR; TCRdb lists only in-frame clones, some missing. The repertoire holds 77,000 or so clones, with less than 80% as singletons. The sample comprised PBMCs. The receptors were gathered from a woman between 40 and 50 years old in good health and CMV-seronegative. Each CDR3 is given with its conserved first and last residue. D genes are given only for firm matches. A clone size is listed for some rows: how often the clone was seen (once, few, many), or a class if it is expanded.

v_call	clone_size	j_call	d_call	cdr3_nt	cdr3_aa
TRBV19	once	TRBJ2-3	TRBD1	TGTGCCAGCCGACAGGGTATGGAAGATACGCAGTATTTT	CASRQGMEDTQYF
TRBV15	-	TRBJ2-5	TRBD1	TGTGCCACCAGCAGCTGGACAGGGGGCGGTGAGACCCAGTACTTC	CATSSWTGGGETQYF
TRBV25-1	-	TRBJ1-2	-	TGTGCCAGCAGTGAACCACAGGGAAACTATGGCTACACCTTC	CASSEPQGNYGYTF
TRBV10-3	once	TRBJ1-3	TRBD1	TGTGCCATCAGCCAGGGACAGAACTCTGGAAACACCATATATTTT	CAISQGQNSGNTIYF
TRBV7-9	-	TRBJ2-1	-	TGTGCCAGCAGCTTACCTGCCTACAATGAGCAGTTCTTC	CASSLPAYNEQFF
TRBV4-3	-	TRBJ2-5	TRBD1	TGCGCCAGCAGCCAAGAATGGCGACAGGGCCAAGAGACCCAGTACTTC	CASSQEWRQGQETQYF
TRBV7-2	-	TRBJ2-2	-	TGTGCCTTCGGGTGGGGGCCAGGTACCGGGGAGCTGTTTTTT	CAFGWGPGTGELFF
TRBV6-5	-	TRBJ2-7	-	TGTGCCAGCAGTCCCCTGGGCGTGCAGTACTTC	CASSPLGVQYF
TRBV18	-	TRBJ2-5	-	TGTGCCAGCTCACCAGACGGGAGTGGAGAGACCCAGTACTTC	CASSPDGSGETQYF
TRBV7-8	-	TRBJ2-2	-	TGTGCCAGCAGCCAAAAGCTGGGGGGGCAGAGCGGGGAGCTGTTTTTT	CASSQKLGGQSGELFF
TRBV11-2	few	TRBJ2-7	TRBD2	TGTGCCAGCAGCTCCCGGACTAGCGGGAGTCTTCGGGAGCAGTACTTC	CASSSRTSGSLREQYF
TRBV6-1	-	TRBJ1-5	TRBD1	TGTGCCAACAGTGGCGGGACAGATGATAATCAGCCCCAGCATTTT	CANSGGTDDNQPQHF
TRBV30	-	TRBJ2-3	TRBD2	TGTGCCTGGGGCTCAATAGCGGGAGGGTGGGGAGATACGCAGTATTTT	CAWGSIAGGWGDTQYF
TRBV7-8	-	TRBJ1-2	TRBD1	TGTGCCAGCAGCTCCTCTGGGACAGACTATGGCTACACCTTC	CASSSSGTDYGYTF
TRBV28	-	TRBJ2-5	TRBD2	TGTGCCAGCAGTTCCCCGGGACTAGCGGGAGGAGGGGAGACCCAGTACTTC	CASSSPGLAGGGETQYF
TRBV28	-	TRBJ2-7	-	TGTGCCAGCAGTATAACAGTTCCCTACGAGCAGTACTTC	CASSITVPYEQYF
TRBV7-3	-	TRBJ2-6	-	TGTGCCAGCAGCTCCCGCCGGGCTGGGGCCAACGTCCTGACTTTC	CASSSRRAGANVLTF
TRBV6-1	-	TRBJ1-2	TRBD1	TGTGCCACCATGACAGGGGACTATGGCTACACCTTC	CATMTGDYGYTF
TRBV7-9	-	TRBJ2-7	-	TGTGCCAGCAGCTTAGATGGCTCGTACGAGCAGTACTTC	CASSLDGSYEQYF
TRBV21-1	few	TRBJ2-1	-	TGTGCCAGCAGCCCCTCTAGCGGGAGGGCCGATGAGCAGTTCTTC	CASSPSSGRADEQFF
TRBV7-2	-	TRBJ1-1	TRBD1	TGTGCCAGCAGCGTGACAGGGGATCGGGTTGAAGCTTTCTTT	CASSVTGDRVEAFF
TRBV7-9	-	TRBJ2-7	-	TGTGCCAGCAGCCCGAGCTCCTACGAGCAGTACTTC	CASSPSSYEQYF
TRBV5-3	once	TRBJ1-1	-	TGTGCCAGAAGCTCCCCCAGGGCGAACACTGAAGCTTTCTTT	CARSSPRANTEAFF
TRBV11-2	-	TRBJ1-1	-	TGTGCCAGCAGCTATATGAACACTGAAGCTTTCTTT	CASSYMNTEAFF
TRBV5-4	-	TRBJ2-1	TRBD2	TGTGCCAGCAGCTTATCCATAGCGGGAGCCTACAATGAGCAGTTCTTC	CASSLSIAGAYNEQFF
TRBV4-2	-	TRBJ2-2	TRBD2	TGTGCCAGCAGCCAAGGTGAGGGGCCGACTAGCGGTTACACCGGGGAGCTGTTTTTT	CASSQGEGPTSGYTGELFF
TRBV4-2	-	TRBJ1-1	-	TGTGCCAGCAGCGTCGATGGGGCCCCGAACACTGAAGCTTTCTTT	CASSVDGAPNTEAFF
TRBV19	-	TRBJ2-1	-	TGTGCCAGTAGTATGGGAGACTGGTCCTACAATGAGCAGTTCTTC	CASSMGDWSYNEQFF
TRBV7-9	-	TRBJ1-2	-	TGTGCCAGCAGCTTAGCGCTCGGGGTTGGCTACACCTTC	CASSLALGVGYTF
TRBV5-1	few	TRBJ1-2	-	TGCGCCAGCAGCTTGGGTGACAGCTTCTATGGCTACACCTTC	CASSLGDSFYGYTF
TRBV5-1	few	TRBJ2-3	-	TGCGCCAGCAGCTTTAGCGGAGCCCTGACAGATACGCAGTATTTT	CASSFSGALTDTQYF
TRBV5-1	-	TRBJ1-5	TRBD1	TGCGCCAGCAGCTTGATCCCAGGGGGACAGAGTTCTGGCAGCAATCAGCCCCAGCATTTT	CASSLIPGGQSSGSNQPQHF
TRBV4-1	-	TRBJ1-1	-	TGCGCCAGCAGCCAAGAAGCAGGGATGAACACTGAAGCTTTCTTT	CASSQEAGMNTEAFF
TRBV19	-	TRBJ1-5	TRBD1	TGTGCCAGTAGTAAGCCCCCGGGACAGGTGGATCAGCCCCAGCATTTT	CASSKPPGQVDQPQHF
TRBV5-1	-	TRBJ1-5	-	TGCGCCAGCAGCTTGGCCGGGAATCAGCCCCAGCATTTT	CASSLAGNQPQHF
TRBV2	-	TRBJ1-2	TRBD1	TGTGCCAGCAGTGAAGGGACAGGGACGAACTATGGCTACACCTTC	CASSEGTGTNYGYTF
TRBV10-1	once	TRBJ2-3	TRBD2	TGCGCCAGCAGTGGGACTAGCGGGGGTACAGATACGCAGTATTTT	CASSGTSGGTDTQYF
TRBV7-9	few	TRBJ2-3	-	TGTGCCAGCAGCTTGATGACTAGTTTAGATACGCAGTATTTT	CASSLMTSLDTQYF
TRBV27	-	TRBJ2-7	-	TGTGCCAGCAGTTTATTTAATACAGGACCCTACGAGCAGTACTTC	CASSLFNTGPYEQYF
TRBV2	-	TRBJ2-3	TRBD2	TGTGCCAGCAGGCTTCGGGGGGGCCGAGGTTTCACAGATACGCAGTATTTT	CASRLRGGRGFTDTQYF
TRBV7-3	once	TRBJ2-7	-	TGTGCCAGCAGCCCGACCGCGGACATTTCCTACGAGCAGTACTTC	CASSPTADISYEQYF
TRBV9	few	TRBJ2-1	-	TGTGCCAGCAGCGTTGGAGACAGACTTAATGAGCAGTTCTTC	CASSVGDRLNEQFF
TRBV18	-	TRBJ1-1	-	TGTGCCAGCTCACGGGGGCCGTTGTCGAACACTGAAGCTTTCTTT	CASSRGPLSNTEAFF
TRBV7-9	-	TRBJ2-5	TRBD1	TGTGCCAGCAGCCTAGGGACAGGGGGCGAGACCCAGTACTTC	CASSLGTGGETQYF
TRBV10-1	-	TRBJ2-1	-	TGCGCCAGCAGTGACGGGTTGGATGAGCAGTTCTTC	CASSDGLDEQFF
TRBV11-2	-	TRBJ1-1	-	TGTGCCAGCAGCTTAGTCGGAGGGAACACTGAAGCTTTCTTT	CASSLVGGNTEAFF
TRBV28	-	TRBJ2-3	TRBD2	TGTGCCAGCAGTTTTGGCGGGAGGATGACAGATACGCAGTATTTT	CASSFGGRMTDTQYF
TRBV6-5	-	TRBJ2-1	TRBD2	TGTGCCAGCAGTTACGGTCCTAGCGGAAACAATGAGCAGTTCTTC	CASSYGPSGNNEQFF
TRBV30	-	TRBJ1-4	-	TGTGCCTGGAGTACAGGGAGAACAACTAATGAAAAACTGTTTTTT	CAWSTGRTTNEKLFF
TRBV27	once	TRBJ2-2	-	TGTGCCAGCAGTTTATCGACCCAGGGTACCGGGGAGCTGTTTTTT	CASSLSTQGTGELFF
TRBV5-1	once	TRBJ2-6	-	TGCGCCAGCACCCCCTCGGGGGGCGAAGCCAACGTCCTGACTTTC	CASTPSGGEANVLTF
TRBV10-3	-	TRBJ2-6	TRBD2	TGTGCCATCAGCGCCCTAAGTAGCGGGAGTTCCGGGGCCAACGTCCTGACTTTC	CAISALSSGSSGANVLTF
TRBV5-4	few	TRBJ2-2	TRBD1	TGTGCCAGCAGTTCTCAGGGGGCATTTAACACCGGGGAGCTGTTTTTT	CASSSQGAFNTGELFF
TRBV28	few	TRBJ2-3	TRBD1	TGTGCCACGCAACTCCCGGGACAGGGGTTAGATACGCAGTATTTT	CATQLPGQGLDTQYF